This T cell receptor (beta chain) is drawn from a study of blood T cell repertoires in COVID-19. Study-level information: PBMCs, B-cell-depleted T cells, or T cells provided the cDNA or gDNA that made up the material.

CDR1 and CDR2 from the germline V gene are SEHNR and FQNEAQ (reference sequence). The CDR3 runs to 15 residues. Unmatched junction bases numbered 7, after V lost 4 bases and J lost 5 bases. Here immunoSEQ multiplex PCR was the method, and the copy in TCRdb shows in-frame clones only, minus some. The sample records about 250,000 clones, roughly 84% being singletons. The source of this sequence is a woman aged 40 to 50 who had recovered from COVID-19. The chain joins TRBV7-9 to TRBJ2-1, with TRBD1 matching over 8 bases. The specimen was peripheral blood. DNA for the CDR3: TGTGCCAGCAGCTCGCTCGGGGACAGGCACAATGAGCAGTTCTTC. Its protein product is CASSSLGDRHNEQFF.